This TCR beta chain was sequenced in a study of cytomegalovirus exposure and HLA in healthy donors (dated by TCRdb to about 2017). Concerning the study at large: An earlier analysis of approximately 640 of the donors reported 250 to 350 Gb of sequence data and 100 million to 140 million unique TCR beta sequences from 190 million or so T cells. The study was designed to test whether signatures of past pathogen exposure could be identified by cataloging public T cell receptors. All discovery cohort repertoires had been generated on a single sequencing platform. To study patterns of TCR occurrence, a later analysis re-analyzed previously published TCR beta repertoires from 700 or so donors and added high-resolution HLA genotyping. Across some 400 genotyped donors of the cohort, an average of about 240,000 unique TCR beta nucleotide sequences per donor were sequenced, and around 20% of those sequences were non-productive. Along with the approximately 650-subject first cohort, a separate validation cohort of about 110 different subjects was used. The number of typed donors differed by locus: roughly 620-630 for A, B, C, DRB1 and DQB1; approximately 540 for DQA1; 606 for DPA1; and some 450 for DPB1. Rather than using new phenotypic data, the later analysis identified candidate immune exposures from TCR beta sequences and from how often those sequences occurred across donors. High-throughput TCR immunosequencing, statistical association of individual TCRs with disease status, and machine learning were combined to predict cytomegalovirus infection status. Using immunosequencing, the study profiled T cell repertoires from 550 to 750 subjects and related those repertoires to cytomegalovirus serostatus. A few DR-DQ haplotypes were treated as single units for association and clustering because of strong linkage in the cohort. Class I and class II HLA loci were covered by the typing at four-digit resolution. Donor age, sex, ethnicity and CMV serostatus were collected together with the repertoire data. An earlier analysis of about 620 of the donors applied high-throughput TCR beta sequencing to assess whether each TCR beta V gene segment acted as functional or pseudogenic. Among the roughly 370 genotyped donors, approximately 82% belonged to the genetic ancestry cluster associated with self-reported Caucasian donors. In a later genetic analysis, genome-wide SNP genotypes for about 55% of the 666 donors were used, and that subset was treated as a discovery cohort. Roughly 300 gigabases of sequencing data and about 92 million unique TCR sequences made up an early release that covered 640 HLA-typed donors.

Results the study describes overall, beyond this receptor: HLA typing was unavailable for some donors at each locus, so association tests used only the typed subset. A cluster of highly shared sequence variants was judged likely to represent a technical artifact of the sequencing pipeline. The only immune exposure information available for the cohort was CMV serostatus. It was suggested by the authors that the approach could potentially be generalized to other disease states and immunological phenotypes. A later genetic analysis reported fewer N-insertions in productive TCRs among donors in an Asian-associated ancestry cluster than the roughly 620-donor mean. The study gave a list of under 200 TCR beta chains associated with cytomegalovirus. In a later analysis, HLA-associated TCR beta chains were found to be more clonally expanded and to have lower generation probabilities than equally common non-associated chains. Because the 87-base-pair reads could not distinguish some IMGT-functional V segments, including TRBV6-2 and TRBV6-3, those segments were excluded. A later genetic analysis associated a missense DCLRE1C variant with V-gene and J-gene trimming of TCR beta chains, and an independent cohort replicated the association. The earlier analysis of about 600 of the donors excluded approximately 17 rarely observed V segments, including chromosome 9 orphons, because counts were too low. A later analysis found that most CMV-associated TCR beta chains appeared HLA-restricted, with HLA associations seemingly driven largely by CMV exposure. In both the original and validation cohorts, the classifier was reported to diagnose cytomegalovirus status with high specificity and sensitivity. A few of the identified cytomegalovirus-associated TCR beta chains were confirmed in vitro to be specific for cytomegalovirus antigens. A later analysis associated approximately 17,000 TCR beta sequences with specific HLA alleles at a false discovery rate of 0.05. Most TCR sequences were observed very rarely across donors, whereas some public TCRs were present in many individuals. Assigning TCR associations to individual alleles was difficult when HLA alleles, especially DR and DQ, strongly co-occurred. Only TCR beta chains were sequenced in this cohort, and the absence of alpha or paired-chain data limited detectable features. Linkage disequilibrium might explain the correlated functional status among segregating V segments, but an unknown experimental factor could not be ruled out. An earlier analysis of approximately 590 of the donors showed that most TCR beta V segments appeared in productive rearrangements either about 87% or about 30% of the time, which broadly matched IMGT annotations. A further reported finding was that TCR beta sequences accurately predicted the HLA-A and HLA-B alleles for most subjects in the first cohort. Presence/absence analyses assumed roughly uniform sequencing depth across donors, an assumption that may not hold. A later analysis found that TCR association rates varied across HLA loci, with DRB1 alleles showing the most associated TCRs and HLA-C alleles the fewest. In a later analysis, several top co-occurrence clusters were reported to appear linked to parvovirus B19, influenza, CMV and Epstein-Barr virus.

Of note for this clone: No cognate antigen has been identified for it. Per-base qualities were not stored, and no clone one base away is much larger.

In total, 666 healthy bone marrow donors made up the cohort. At the time of sampling, every cohort member was nominally healthy, though immune exposures that went unrecorded were likely present. The donor was CMV seronegative and was included in the group of 352 seronegative cohort members. Each donor provided a peripheral blood sample, and peripheral blood mononuclear cells were used for TCR beta sequencing. The Qiagen DNeasy Blood Extraction Kit was used to extract genomic DNA from the blood cell samples. Receptors were amplified or captured by the immunoSEQ multiplex PCR assay. The multiplex PCR relied on a mix of 60 forward primers for TCR Vbeta segments and 13 reverse primers for TCR Jbeta segments. The CDR3 region of rearranged TCR beta genes was amplified from genomic DNA by a multiplex PCR assay. On the Illumina HiSeq System, the amplified TCR beta libraries were sequenced as 87-base-pair reads. The study's processing was this. Across the 670 or so repertoires, a later analysis counted roughly 84 million unique TCR beta chains, around 10 million of which were shared by at least two donors. A nearest-neighbor algorithm error-corrected the raw reads and collapsed the reads into unique sequences, merging closely related sequences to remove PCR and sequencing errors. CDR3 sequences were aligned to IMGT reference sequences to assign V, D and J gene segments. For a sequence to be retained, a match of at least six nucleotides to both a V gene segment and a J gene segment was required. Rearrangements were called productive when the CDR3 lacked stop codons and stayed in frame with V and J; all others were non-productive. Following IMGT convention, CDR3 was defined as the stretch from the second conserved V-encoded cysteine to the conserved J-encoded phenylalanine. The earlier analysis of some 580 of the donors excluded any sequence lacking an unambiguous match to a single V gene segment. In an earlier analysis of roughly 500 of the donors, V segments were called functional above 56.7% productive rearrangements and were called segregating when the between-donor standard deviation exceeded 5%. A statistical classification framework was built to diagnose cytomegalovirus status from the catalog of TCR beta chain sequences. A later analysis assigned V and J genes by comparing TCR nucleotide sequences with IMGT/GENE-DB human TR gene sequences. In a later analysis, CDR3 sequences and most-parsimonious VDJ recombination scenarios were assigned using the TCRdist pipeline. A later analysis defined each TCR beta chain by its CDR3 amino acid sequence plus V-gene family, and excluded reads lacking a unique V-gene family. In a later analysis, around 650 highly shared, low-generation-probability nucleotide sequences were removed to address suspected cross-contamination and a sequencing artifact. For each public chain, a later analysis derived a clonal expansion index from normalized ranks of inferred template counts within each repertoire. A later analysis computed generation probabilities with a VDJ recombination model fitted to out-of-frame rearrangements, and checked the results against IGoR. A later analysis scored TCR-TCR, TCR-HLA and TCR-CMV co-occurrence with hypergeometric tests, applying a repertoire-size bias correction to TCR pairs. A later analysis estimated false discovery rates by permuting HLA or CMV assignments 20 times. A later analysis grouped co-occurring TCRs with DBSCAN, adding TCRdist sequence similarity when clustering within HLA-allele-positive subsets. Co-occurrence clustering excluded repertoires with fewer than 30,000 or more than 120,000 public chains, plus five with anomalous nucleotide sharing. This is the immuneACCESS table as TCRdb keeps it, with only in-frame sequences that have V and J called. A part of the clones is gone; compared with another copy, unresolved V genes explain less than half, and the rest is unexplained. Clonal size and the V and J genes are those of that table, whereas D and trimming came from the DNA. Across this sample there are about 160,000 clones, with around four fifths seen only once. The ten largest clones represent more than 1% of the sample.

Deletion took 6 bases off V and 1 base off J, with a span of 9 bases between the germline ends. Reading from cysteine to phenylalanine, the CDR3 counts 13 amino acids. The kept DNA is CDR3 alone, 39 bases in frame from the first base. For CDR1 and CDR2, the germline V gene lists MNHEY and SVGAGI. Input material: PBMCs. Here the chain combines TRBV6-5 and TRBJ1-1, with TRBD1 tentatively as D gene (5 bases match). This sequence originates from a boy aged 2 to 10 in good health and CMV-seronegative. The CDR3 loop reads CASSSQGNTEAFF. Read as DNA, the sequence is TGTGCCAGCAGCTCCCAGGGGAACACTGAAGCTTTCTTT.